This T cell receptor (beta chain) was observed in a study of metastatic and nonmetastatic thyroid tumors. On the study more broadly: Patients with malignant and benign thyroid disease provided blood and tumor or nodule tissue, whose repertoires were compared.

V lost 2 bases and J 9 bases, leaving 20 bases between the germline ends. The CDR3 totals 15 residues. Germline V gene sequence: CDR1 MNHEY, CDR2 SMNVEV (reference sequence). Under the authors' procedure: In papillary thyroid cancer, a distant-metastasis classifier was built using CDR3 differences across clinicopathological groups. TCRdb re-processed the PCR reads through MiXCR. The V and J calls and clone size are TCRdb's, not the authors'. The table has under 15,000 clones, roughly 12% seen once; the top ten hold 30% to 35%. General observations from the study: TCR beta diversity was reportedly significantly higher in malignant thyroid tumors than benign nodules, in blood and tumor.

Patients underwent thyroid surgery, and none had received any treatment before it. This clone was recorded many times. The antigen is unknown. The clonotype was recovered from a female donor with papillary thyroid cancer or a benign thyroid nodule (not recorded which). Some clones in this sample may be carry-over from other donors' samples. Material for sequencing was blood. The chain is built from TRBV27 and TRBJ2-7; possibly TRBD2 for D (6 bases). CDR3 region: CASSLIGRGGISQYF. The CDR3 DNA follows: TGTGCCAGCAGTTTAATTGGTAGGGGAGGAATTTCGCAGTACTTC.